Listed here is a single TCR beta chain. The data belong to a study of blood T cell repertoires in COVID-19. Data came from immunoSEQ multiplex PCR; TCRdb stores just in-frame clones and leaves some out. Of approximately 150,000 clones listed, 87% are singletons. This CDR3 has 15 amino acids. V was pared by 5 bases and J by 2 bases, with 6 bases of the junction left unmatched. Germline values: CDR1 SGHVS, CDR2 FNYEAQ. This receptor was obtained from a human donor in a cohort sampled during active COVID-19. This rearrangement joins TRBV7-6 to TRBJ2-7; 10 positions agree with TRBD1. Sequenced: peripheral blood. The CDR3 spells CASSIRTGGTYEQYF. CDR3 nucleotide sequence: TGTGCCAGCAGCATTCGGACAGGGGGAACCTACGAGCAGTACTTC. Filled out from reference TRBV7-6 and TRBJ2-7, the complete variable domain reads GAGVSQSPRYKVTKRGQDVALRCDPISGHVSLYWYRQALGQGPEFLTYFNYEAQQDKSGLPNDRFSAERPEGSISTLTIQRTEQRDSAMYRCASSIRTGGTYEQYFGPGTRLTVT.